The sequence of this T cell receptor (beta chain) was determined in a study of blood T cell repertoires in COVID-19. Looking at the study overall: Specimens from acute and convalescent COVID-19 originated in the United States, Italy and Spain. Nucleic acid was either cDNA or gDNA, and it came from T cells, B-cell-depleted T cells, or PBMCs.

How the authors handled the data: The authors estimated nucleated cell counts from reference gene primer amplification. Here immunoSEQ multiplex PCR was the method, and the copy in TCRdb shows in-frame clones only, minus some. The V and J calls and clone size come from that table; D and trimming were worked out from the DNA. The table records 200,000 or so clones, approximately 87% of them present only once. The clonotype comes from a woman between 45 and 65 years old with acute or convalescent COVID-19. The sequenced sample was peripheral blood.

As DNA, the CDR3 is TGTGCCAGCAGCGGGGCCACAGATACGCAGTATTTT. It translates to CASSGATDTQYF. The rearrangement links TRBV18 to TRBJ2-3; 7 positions agree with TRBD2. The CDR3 consists of 12 residues. Germline V lookup: CDR1 KGHSH, CDR2 LQKENI. V was clipped by 8 bases and J by 2 bases; unmatched bases: 1.